The 17 T cell receptor beta chains presented below share a single source sample, sequenced in a study of T cell repertoires in cytomegalovirus infection. Antigens for these TCRs are unknown. TCRdb redid the calling of the reads with MiXCR, one entry per CDR3 protein. This repertoire shows some 920,000 distinct CDR3 sequences, under 40% found once; its top ten account for roughly 13%. This specimen consisted of cultured CD8+ T cells from PBMCs, obtained from culture after CMV antigen stimulation. The source of these receptors is a human donor in good health (CMV status not recorded). Some clones in this sample may be carry-over from other donors' samples.

This clonotype came up a few times. The CDR3, as DNA: TGTGCCAGCAGTGATTTGTTCGGGACAGACACTGAAGCTTTCTTT. Its protein product is CASSDLFGTDTEAFF. V gene TRBV6-1 combines with J gene TRBJ1-1, with 7 bases matching TRBD1. V shed 3 bases, J shed 3 bases, and the junction held 7 bases outside the gene matches. CDR3 length: 15 amino acids. Germline CDR1 MNHNS, CDR2 SASEGT.

This rearrangement joins TRBV12-3 or TRBV12-4 to TRBJ2-1, with 9 bases identical to TRBD2. The CDR3 spans 15 residues. Unmatched junction bases numbered 11, after V lost 4 bases and J lost 10 bases. The CDR3 nucleotides are TGTGCCAGCAGTTCTCAGCGGGGGGCCCTATGGGAGCAGTTCTTC. Translated, it gives CASSSQRGALWEQFF.

The genes are TRBV5-1 and TRBJ1-5; D is ambiguous. CDR3 length: 16 residues. Germline V gives CDR1 SGHRS, CDR2 YFSETQ. Trimming cost V 0 bases and J 6 bases, with 16 bases left between them. The CDR3 region has the DNA TGCGCCAGCAGCTTGGGATCGGGTTCATCCGGTCAGCCCCAGCATTTT. As protein: CASSLGSGSSGQPQHF.

This clonotype was picked up a small number of times. V is TRBV25-1 and J is TRBJ1-1; 8 nucleotides align to TRBD1. V dropped 3 bases and J dropped 1; count of bases not matched to a gene: 7. This CDR3 is 16 amino acids long. In germline, CDR1 is MGHDK, CDR2 SYGVNS. CDR3 nucleotides: TGTGCCAGCAGTGATTGGCAGGGGGCCCCGAACACTGAAGCTTTCTTT. As protein: CASSDWQGAPNTEAFF.

This clonotype was seen a few times. CDR3 DNA sequence: TGCAGTGCTAGAAGGGAAGAGAAAAACATTCAGTACTTC. Its translation: CSARREEKNIQYF. This chain links TRBV20-1 with TRBJ2-4; D remains unclear. CDR3 size: 13 residues. The germline CDR1 and CDR2 sequences are DFQATT and SNEGSKA (reference sequence). V was shortened by 2 bases and J by 4 bases, with 9 bases between the two germline ends.

This sequence joins TRBV6-5 and TRBJ2-2; weak D call: TRBD2 (6 bases). The CDR3 has 15 amino acids. Trimming stripped 2 bases from V and 5 bases from J, with 12 bases between. Germline CDR1 is MNHEY and CDR2 is SVGAGI. Here the CDR3 reads CASSYGGAPTGELFF. The CDR3 DNA sequence: TGTGCCAGCAGTTACGGCGGGGCCCCGACCGGGGAGCTGTTTTTT.

This clonotype turned up a few times. The J gene is TRBJ2-2, the V gene TRBV6-1, with 8 bases aligning to TRBD1. With 11 bases clipped from V and 6 bases from J, the junction kept 8 bases outside the gene matches. Germline lookup yields CDR1 MNHNS and CDR2 SASEGT. This CDR3 spans 13 amino acids. DNA of the CDR3: TGTGCCGCACAGGGGGAAGGGGCCGGGGAGCTGTTTTTT. Residues: CAAQGEGAGELFF.

This clonotype was counted many times. The chain employs TRBV7-2 and TRBJ2-4; a possible D gene is TRBD2 (6 bases). The CDR3 extends over 15 amino acids. V was clipped by 5 bases and J by 1 base, with 12 bases between them. CDR1 is SGHTA and CDR2 is FQGNSA in the germline V gene. This chain's CDR3 is CASSRDLLAKNIQYF. For the CDR3, the DNA is TGTGCCAGCAGCCGGGACTTACTGGCCAAAAACATTCAGTACTTC.

The J gene is TRBJ1-2, the V gene TRBV29-1; 7 positions agree with TRBD1. Germline V gives CDR1 SQVTM, CDR2 ANQGSEA. Unmatched junction bases numbered 6, after V lost 6 bases and J lost 2 bases. The CDR3 is made up of 13 amino acids. CDR3 amino acids: CSVESGQNYGYTF. CDR3 bases: TGCAGCGTAGAGTCGGGACAGAACTATGGCTACACCTTC.

This clonotype has only one observation. The CDR3 nucleotides are TGTGCCAGCAGCCTTCAGAAGATTGCAGATACGCAGTATTTT. Translating it yields CASSLQKIADTQYF. V is TRBV5-5 and J is TRBJ2-3, with no clear D. The ends were cut back, 4 bases at V and 4 bases at J, with 13 bases in the middle. Germline loops: CDR1 SGHKS, CDR2 YYEKEE (reference sequence). The CDR3 loop spans 14 amino acids.

This clonotype was seen only a few times. The J gene is TRBJ2-1, the V gene TRBV6-6, with no clear D. This CDR3 has 15 amino acids. Germline lookup yields CDR1 MNHNY and CDR2 SVGAGI (reference sequence). V gave up 0 bases and J gave up 6 bases, with 12 bases separating them. DNA of the CDR3: TGTGCCAGCAGTTACTCGGCCACGACCCTCAATGAGCAGTTCTTC. As protein: CASSYSATTLNEQFF.

This clonotype turned up a few times. The chain couples TRBV7-9 to TRBJ1-1; tentative D call: TRBD1 (5 bases). The V gene's germline CDR1 is SEHNR and CDR2 FQNEAQ (reference sequence). Trimming took 4 bases from V and 10 from J, leaving 13 bases between them. CDR3 length: 12 amino acids. In DNA form, the CDR3 reads TGTGCCAGCAGCTCTCAGGGCCTTAGAGCTTTCTTT. Translation gives CASSSQGLRAFF.

The chain recombines TRBV19 with TRBJ1-1; maybe TRBD1 (5 bases). The CDR3 is 15 amino acids. Trimming left V 7 bases short and J 3 bases short, with 18 bases between. Germline lookup yields CDR1 LNHDA and CDR2 SQIVND (reference sequence). The CDR3 DNA follows: TGTGCCAGTATTTCCACCAGGGTTGTGGACACTGAAGCTTTCTTT. Amino acid sequence: CASISTRVVDTEAFF.

The chain couples TRBV6-5 to TRBJ2-1; 12 bases are shared with TRBD2. The J segment lost 6 bases and the V segment lost 4 bases, leaving 7 bases of the junction unmatched. The germline V gene encodes CDR1 MNHEY and CDR2 SVGAGI. The CDR3 is 16 residues long. CDR3 sequence: CASSSMTSGGPNEQFF. The DNA for the CDR3 is TGTGCCAGCAGTTCGATGACTAGCGGGGGTCCCAATGAGCAGTTCTTC.

The chain employs TRBV20-1 and TRBJ2-7, with a weak D call TRBD2 (6 bases). Trimming took 1 base from V and 5 from J, leaving 24 bases between them. This CDR3 contains 17 residues. CDR1 is DFQATT and CDR2 is SNEGSKA in the germline V gene (reference sequence). CDR3 nucleotides: TGCAGTGCTAGAGTTCCTACGGAGCCCCGGGGGACCGACGAGCAGTACGTC. Translating gives CSARVPTEPRGTDEQYV.

The rearrangement joins TRBV4-3 to TRBJ2-2, with 8 positions matching TRBD2. Germline V gives CDR1 LGHNA, CDR2 YSLEER. J was trimmed by 7 bases and V by 0 bases; bases with no gene match: 4. The CDR3 loop spans 15 amino acids. The CDR3 reads CASSQDREGLGELFF. CDR3 bases: TGCGCCAGCAGCCAAGATCGGGAGGGTCTCGGGGAGCTGTTTTTT.

This clonotype was counted at least ten times. The CDR3 here is CASSEPQAEAFF. As DNA, the CDR3 is TGTGCCAGCAGTGAGCCCCAGGCTGAAGCTTTCTTT. The rearrangement links TRBV6-1 to TRBJ1-1, with D hard to call. Per the germline V gene, CDR1 is MNHNS and CDR2 is SASEGT. This CDR3 comprises 12 residues. Trimming removed 3 bases at V and 6 bases at J, with 8 bases between.